This passage covers 13 T cell receptor beta chains from one sample sequenced in a study of response to subunit inactivated influenza vaccine. TCRdb redid the calling of the RT-PCR reads with MiXCR, one entry per CDR3 protein. Found here are around 470,000 distinct CDR3 sequences, approximately 7.8% of them singletons; the top ten hold around 13%. Sequencing was performed on PBMCs from blood, taken 23 months after vaccination. The receptors here all came from a man aged 50-75 years who received an inactivated influenza vaccine.

This clonotype was observed at least ten times. The gene calls are TRBV28 and TRBJ1-4; TRBD1 agrees at 8 bases. Germline loops: CDR1 MDHEN, CDR2 SYDVKM. The CDR3 is 13 amino acids. Losses at the gene ends were 1 base for V and 8 bases for J; bases not matched to a gene: 0. The CDR3 is CASSLYRGEKLFF. For the CDR3, the DNA is TGTGCCAGCAGTTTATACAGGGGGGAAAAACTGTTTTTT.

The genes are TRBV12-3 or TRBV12-4 and TRBJ2-6; a possible D gene is TRBD2 (7 bases). There are 18 residues in the CDR3. Trimming took 1 base from V and 2 from J, leaving 15 bases between them. CDR3 sequence reads: CASSLGGLGGPGANVLTF. In DNA form, the CDR3 reads TGTGCCAGCAGTTTAGGGGGGCTGGGGGGGCCTGGGGCCAACGTCCTGACTTTC.

This clonotype was observed at least ten times. The V and J genes are TRBV5-5 and TRBJ2-2, with 8 bases identical to TRBD2. From germline, CDR1 is SGHKS and CDR2 YYEKEE (reference sequence). The CDR3 extends over 15 amino acids. J was trimmed by 4 bases and V by 4 bases; bases with no gene match: 6. CDR3 DNA: TGTGCCAGCAGCAAAACCGGGACTAGCACCGGGGAGCTGTTTTTT. Translation: CASSKTGTSTGELFF.

This clonotype was counted between two and nine times. The chain links TRBV6-1 to TRBJ2-7; TRBD1 matches at 8 bases. From germline, CDR1 is MNHNS and CDR2 SASEGT. The CDR3 has 14 residues. The ends lost 9 bases at V and 7 bases at J; junction bases unmatched: 14. CDR3 sequence: CASGPGQVWREQYF. The CDR3 DNA follows: TGTGCCAGTGGCCCGGGACAGGTCTGGAGGGAGCAGTACTTC.

There are many counts of this clonotype. The chain has TRBV3-1 and TRBJ2-3, with TRBD2 matching over 8 bases. The CDR3 is 15 residues long. Germline assignment: CDR1 LGHDT and CDR2 YNNKEL (reference sequence). The trim removed 7 bases at V and 4 bases at J, leaving 10 bases unmatched. In DNA, the CDR3 is TGTGCCAGCACCGGAGCGGGAGAAGCGGCAGATACGCAGTATTTT. This sequence encodes CASTGAGEAADTQYF.

This clonotype was detected only a few times. The chain has TRBV15 and TRBJ1-2; D gene ambiguous. Germline V gene lookup returns CDR1 LNHNV and CDR2 YYDKDF (reference sequence). The CDR3 contains 14 residues. The V end lost 0 bases, the J end lost 8 bases, and 13 bases lay between the germline ends. The CDR3 sequence is CATSRDRVGGGYTF. CDR3 nucleotide sequence: TGTGCCACCAGCAGAGATCGGGTAGGCGGGGGCTACACCTTC.

This clonotype showed up just a few times. The rearrangement links TRBV6-5 to TRBJ1-5; D not resolved. The CDR3 is made up of 12 amino acids. Trimming pared 10 bases from V and 4 bases from J, leaving 11 bases between. The V gene's germline CDR1 is MNHEY and CDR2 SVGAGI. The CDR3: CATSARNQPQHF. The CDR3 DNA follows: TGTGCCACCTCCGCCCGAAATCAGCCCCAGCATTTT.

This clonotype came up many times. This rearrangement joins TRBV7-9 to TRBJ1-2; D remains ambiguous. V was shortened by 5 bases and J by 0 bases, with 10 bases between the two germline ends. Germline CDR1 reads SEHNR; CDR2 reads FQNEAQ (reference sequence). This CDR3 is 14 amino acids long. The CDR3 here is CASSASTANYGYTF. CDR3 nucleotides: TGTGCCAGCAGCGCCAGCACAGCTAACTATGGCTACACCTTC.

The V call is TRBV11-2, the J call TRBJ2-7, with D perhaps being TRBD1 or TRBD2 (5 bases each). Germline V gene data show CDR1 as SGHAT and CDR2 as FQNNGV. This CDR3 is built from 18 residues. V lost 5 bases and J lost 0, with 23 bases in between. The CDR3 sequence is CASSRTRSGTASSYEQYF. Written as DNA, the CDR3 is TGTGCCAGCAGCCGAACGAGATCCGGGACGGCGAGCTCCTACGAGCAGTACTTC.

The sample holds a few counts of this clonotype. V is TRBV3-1 and J is TRBJ2-5; D gene unclear. Germline CDR1 and CDR2: LGHDT and YNNKEL (reference sequence). V was pared by 0 bases and J by 7 bases, with 3 bases between. The CDR3 covers 11 residues. The CDR3 loop is CASSQDWTQYF. The CDR3 DNA sequence: TGTGCCAGCAGCCAAGATTGGACCCAGTACTTC.

This clonotype was found many times. The chain combines TRBV7-9 with TRBJ2-7; D is ambiguous. This CDR3 is 13 amino acids long. Deletions cut 5 bases from V and 2 bases from J, with 10 bases between. In germline, CDR1 is SEHNR, CDR2 FQNEAQ (reference sequence). This CDR3 is CASSIGSTYEQYF. CDR3 nucleotides: TGTGCCAGCAGCATCGGGTCTACCTACGAGCAGTACTTC.

The V and J genes are TRBV12-3 or TRBV12-4 and TRBJ1-1, with no clear D. V gave up 5 bases and J gave up 7 bases, with 8 bases separating them. The CDR3 consists of 11 residues. CDR3 sequence: CASSPGYEAFF. The CDR3 DNA is TGTGCCAGCAGTCCAGGTTATGAAGCTTTCTTT.

This clonotype has a count of ten or more. V gene TRBV2 combines with J gene TRBJ2-7; D gene uncertain. V shed 3 bases and J shed 0 bases, with 6 bases lying between them. The germline V gene encodes CDR1 SNHLY and CDR2 FYNNEI. This CDR3 contains 13 residues. The CDR3 nucleotides read TGTGCCAGCAGTGAGGGCCCCTCCTACGAGCAGTACTTC. It encodes CASSEGPSYEQYF.